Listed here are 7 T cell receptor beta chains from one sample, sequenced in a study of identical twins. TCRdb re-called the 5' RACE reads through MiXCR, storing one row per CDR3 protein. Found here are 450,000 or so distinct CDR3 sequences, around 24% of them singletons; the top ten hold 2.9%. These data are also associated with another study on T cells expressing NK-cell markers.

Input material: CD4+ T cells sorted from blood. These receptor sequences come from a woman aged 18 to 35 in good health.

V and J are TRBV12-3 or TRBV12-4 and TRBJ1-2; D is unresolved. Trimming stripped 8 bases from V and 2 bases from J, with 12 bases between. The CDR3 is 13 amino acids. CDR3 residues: CASQDLPNYGYTF. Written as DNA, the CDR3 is TGTGCCAGCCAGGATCTACCAAACTATGGCTACACCTTC.

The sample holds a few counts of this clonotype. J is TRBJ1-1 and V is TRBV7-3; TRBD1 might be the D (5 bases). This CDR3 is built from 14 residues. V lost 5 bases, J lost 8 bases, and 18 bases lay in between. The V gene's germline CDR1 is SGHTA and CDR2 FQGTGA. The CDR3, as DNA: TGTGCCAGCAGCCTCGGACCCCCAGGGACCGAAGCTTTCTTT. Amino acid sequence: CASSLGPPGTEAFF.

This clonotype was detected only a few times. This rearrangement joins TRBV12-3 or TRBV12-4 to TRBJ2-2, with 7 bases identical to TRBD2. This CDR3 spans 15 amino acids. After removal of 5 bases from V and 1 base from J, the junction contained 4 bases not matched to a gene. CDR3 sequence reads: CASSGASGNTGELFF. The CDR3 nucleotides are TGTGCCAGCAGTGGCGCTAGCGGGAACACCGGGGAGCTGTTTTTT.

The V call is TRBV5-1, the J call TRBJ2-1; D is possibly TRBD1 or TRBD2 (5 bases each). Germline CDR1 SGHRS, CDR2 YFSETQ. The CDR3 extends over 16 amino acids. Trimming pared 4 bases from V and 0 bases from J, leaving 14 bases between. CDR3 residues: CASSEGWGSSYNEQFF. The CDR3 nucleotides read TGCGCCAGCAGCGAAGGATGGGGGAGCTCCTACAATGAGCAGTTCTTC.

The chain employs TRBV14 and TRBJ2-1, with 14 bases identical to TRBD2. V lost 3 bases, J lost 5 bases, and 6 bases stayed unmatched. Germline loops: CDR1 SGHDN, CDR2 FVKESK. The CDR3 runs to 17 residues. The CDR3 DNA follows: TGTGCCAGCAGCCAGGGGACTAGCGGGAGAATCAACAATGAGCAGTTCTTC. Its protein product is CASSQGTSGRINNEQFF.

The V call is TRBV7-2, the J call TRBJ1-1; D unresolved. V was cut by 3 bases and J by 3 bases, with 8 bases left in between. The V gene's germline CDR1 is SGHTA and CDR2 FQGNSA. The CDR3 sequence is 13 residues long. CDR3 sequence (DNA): TGTGCCAGCAGCTTTGTCAGCTACACTGAAGCTTTCTTT. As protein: CASSFVSYTEAFF.

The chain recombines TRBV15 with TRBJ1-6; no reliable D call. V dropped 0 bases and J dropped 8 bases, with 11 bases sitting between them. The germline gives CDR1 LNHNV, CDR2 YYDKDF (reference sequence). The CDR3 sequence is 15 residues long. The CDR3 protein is CATSRDRAADSPLHF. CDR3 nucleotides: TGTGCCACCAGCAGAGATAGGGCAGCAGATTCACCCCTCCACTTT.